The 7 T cell receptor beta chains given below trace back to one sample, sequenced in a study of human T cells and chemical hapten exposure. The library put unique molecular identifiers onto individual cDNA molecules. TCRdb fed the reads into MiXCR, producing one record per CDR3 protein. The table shows around 120,000 distinct CDR3 sequences, with approximately 9% occurring only once. The template was total RNA from unfractionated whole blood. The sample comprised whole blood. Receptor source: a human donor in good health. Some clones in this sample may be carry-over from other donors' samples.

This clonotype occurred a few times. The chain carries TRBV13 and TRBJ2-1; D not certain. CDR3 length: 12 residues. V was cut by 1 base and J by 4 bases, with 2 bases left in between. The germline CDR1 and CDR2 sequences are PRHDT and FYEKMQ (reference sequence). This chain's CDR3 is CASSLEYNEQFF. For the CDR3, the DNA is TGTGCCAGCAGCTTAGAGTACAATGAGCAGTTCTTC.

Only a few counts were recorded for this clonotype. The chain recombines TRBV20-1 with TRBJ2-5; TRBD2 matches 7 bases. The germline V gene has CDR1 DFQATT and CDR2 SNEGSKA (reference sequence). J gave up 2 bases and V 1 base, and 4 bases lay outside the gene matches. The CDR3 is 14 residues long. For the CDR3, the DNA is TGCAGTGCTAGAGCCAAGCGGGGACAAGAGACCCAGTACTTC. Its protein product is CSARAKRGQETQYF.

There are a few counts of this clonotype. The chain combines TRBV12-3 or TRBV12-4 with TRBJ2-7, with 7 positions matching TRBD1. V shed 5 bases, J shed 5 bases, and the junction held 9 bases outside the gene matches. The CDR3 length is 14 residues. The CDR3 spells CASSPMTGRNEQYF. The CDR3 DNA reads TGTGCCAGCAGTCCCATGACAGGGCGGAACGAGCAGTACTTC.

This clonotype was recorded only once. This chain connects TRBV20-1 to TRBJ2-1, with a weak D call TRBD2 (6 bases). The last part of the DNA fits TRBJ2-7 better; the J call may be wrong. The CDR3 length is 14 residues. CDR1 and CDR2 from the germline V gene are DFQATT and SNEGSKA (reference sequence). The CDR3 DNA follows: TGCAGTGCTAGGCGCGGGGAGAAGTACAATGAGCAGTACTTC. This translates into CSARRGEKYNEQYF.

In the case of this clonotype: This sequence may be a read error, since a much larger clone differs from it by one base. This chain uses TRBV7-9 with TRBJ1-5, with D perhaps TRBD1 (5 bases). With 3 bases removed from V and 4 bases from J, the gap between germline ends came to 7 bases. Germline CDR1 is SEHNR and CDR2 is FQNEAQ (reference sequence). The CDR3 runs 13 residues. The CDR3 DNA sequence: TGTGCCAGCAGCTTTAAGGGGAATCAGCCCCAGCATTTT. It specifies CASSFKGNQPQHF.

V usage is TRBV18 and J usage is TRBJ1-3; D gene ambiguous. Trimming cost V 6 bases and J 2 bases, with 11 bases left between them. CDR1 and CDR2 (germline): KGHSH, LQKENI. The CDR3 consists of 14 residues. CDR3 DNA: TGTGCCAGCTCCTTCGGGCCAACTGGAAACACCATATATTTT. Translation: CASSFGPTGNTIYF.

The chain employs TRBV11-2 and TRBJ2-1, with 12 bases identical to TRBD2. Germline loops: CDR1 SGHAT, CDR2 FQNNGV. CDR3 length: 14 residues. The J segment lost 9 bases and the V segment lost 2 bases, leaving 2 bases of the junction unmatched. The DNA for the CDR3 is TGTGCCAGCAGCTTATCGGGACTAGCGGGTGAGCAGTTCTTC. Encoded protein: CASSLSGLAGEQFF.